This T cell receptor (beta chain) was recovered during a study of Ad26.COV2.S vaccination and SARS-CoV-2 variants. Study-wide findings and caveats: Analyses of TCR breadth and depth may have underestimated total T cell responses. Vaccine recipients and placebo recipients showed similar non-spike TCR breadth. CD8+ and CD4+ T cells specific for spike reportedly responded with substantial breadth after vaccination.

This clone was recorded a few times. Its antigen is not identified. CDR1 WSHSY and CDR2 SAAADI come from the germline V gene. Trimming pared 4 bases from V and 5 bases from J, leaving 9 bases between. The CDR3 is made up of 13 amino acids. The data were produced by immunoSEQ multiplex PCR, yet TCRdb's version contains in-frame clones alone and is incomplete. The sample carries around 300,000 clones, 75% to 90% recorded once. Treatment in this sample: some 20 received Ad26.COV2.S at low or high dose, single or two shots; roughly five received placebo; per-sample allocation not given. It was on day 63 after the first vaccine or placebo injection that samples were taken. The vaccine delivered Wuhan-strain SARS-CoV-2 spike through an Ad26 vector.

Sequenced material: peripheral blood, taken in a trial of Ad26.COV2.S vaccine versus placebo. The chain employs TRBV10-2 and TRBJ1-5, with D uncertain. The source is a person between 18 and 65 years old who received the Ad26.COV2.S COVID-19 vaccine or a placebo. The CDR3 region is CASSAFTYQPQHF. The CDR3 DNA reads TGCGCCAGCAGTGCGTTCACATATCAGCCCCAGCATTTT.